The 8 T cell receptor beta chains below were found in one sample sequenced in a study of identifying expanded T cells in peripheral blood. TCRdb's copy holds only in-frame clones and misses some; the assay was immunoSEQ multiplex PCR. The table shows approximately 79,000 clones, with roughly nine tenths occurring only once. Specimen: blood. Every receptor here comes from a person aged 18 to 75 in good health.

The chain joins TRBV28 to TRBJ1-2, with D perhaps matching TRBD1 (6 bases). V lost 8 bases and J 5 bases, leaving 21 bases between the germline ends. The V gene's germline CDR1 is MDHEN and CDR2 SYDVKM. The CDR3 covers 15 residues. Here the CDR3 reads CASSGEGQGQYGYTF. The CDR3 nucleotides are TGTGCCAGCTCCGGAGAGGGGCAAGGACAGTATGGCTACACCTTC.

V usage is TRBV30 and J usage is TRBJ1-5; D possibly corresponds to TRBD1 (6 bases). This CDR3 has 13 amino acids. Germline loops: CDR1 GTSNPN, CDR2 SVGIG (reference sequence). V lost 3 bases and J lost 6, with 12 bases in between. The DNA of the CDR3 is TGTGCCTGGAGGGGGGCGGAGGGTCAGCCCCAGCATTTT. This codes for CAWRGAEGQPQHF.

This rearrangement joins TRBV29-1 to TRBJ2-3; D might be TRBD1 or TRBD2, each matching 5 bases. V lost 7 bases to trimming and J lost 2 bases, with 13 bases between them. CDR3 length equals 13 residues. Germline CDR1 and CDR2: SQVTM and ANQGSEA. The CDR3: CSARDPNTDTQYF. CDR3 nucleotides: TGCAGCGCCCGGGACCCGAACACAGATACGCAGTATTTT.

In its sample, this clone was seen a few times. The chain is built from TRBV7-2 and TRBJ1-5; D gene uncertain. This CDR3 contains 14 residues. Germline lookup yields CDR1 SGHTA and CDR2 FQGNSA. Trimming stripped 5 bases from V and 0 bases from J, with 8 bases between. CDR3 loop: CASSLWDSNQPQHF. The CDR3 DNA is TGTGCCAGCAGCCTGTGGGATAGCAATCAGCCCCAGCATTTT. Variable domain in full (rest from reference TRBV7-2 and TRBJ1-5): GAGVSQSPSNKVTEKGKDVELRCDPISGHTALYWYRQSLGQGLEFLIYFQGNSAPDKSGLPSDRFSAERTGGSVSTLTIQRTQQEDSAVYLCASSLWDSNQPQHFGDGTRLSIL.

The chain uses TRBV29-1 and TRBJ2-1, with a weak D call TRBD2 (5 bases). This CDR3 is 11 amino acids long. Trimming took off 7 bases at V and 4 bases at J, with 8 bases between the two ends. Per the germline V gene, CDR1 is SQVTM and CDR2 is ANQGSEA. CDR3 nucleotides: TGCAGCGAACGGACTTACAATGAGCAGTTCTTC. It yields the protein CSERTYNEQFF.

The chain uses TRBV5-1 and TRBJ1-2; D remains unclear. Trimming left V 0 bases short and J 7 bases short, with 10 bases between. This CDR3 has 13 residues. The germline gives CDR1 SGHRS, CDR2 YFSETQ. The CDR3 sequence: CASSLAEGTGYTF. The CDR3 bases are TGCGCCAGCAGCTTGGCCGAGGGAACTGGCTACACCTTC.

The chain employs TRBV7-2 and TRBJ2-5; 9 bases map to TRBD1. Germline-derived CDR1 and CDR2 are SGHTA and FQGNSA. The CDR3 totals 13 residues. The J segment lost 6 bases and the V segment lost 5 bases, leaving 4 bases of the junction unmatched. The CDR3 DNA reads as TGTGCCAGCAGCACAGGGGGCTCGAAGACCCAGTACTTC. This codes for CASSTGGSKTQYF.

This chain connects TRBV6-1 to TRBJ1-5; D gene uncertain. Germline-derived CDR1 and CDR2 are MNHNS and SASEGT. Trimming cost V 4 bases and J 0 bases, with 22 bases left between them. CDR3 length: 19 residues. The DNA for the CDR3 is TGTGCCAGCAGTGGCCGAGGATACGGAGTGGGATTTAGCAATCAGCCCCAGCATTTT. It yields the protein CASSGRGYGVGFSNQPQHF.